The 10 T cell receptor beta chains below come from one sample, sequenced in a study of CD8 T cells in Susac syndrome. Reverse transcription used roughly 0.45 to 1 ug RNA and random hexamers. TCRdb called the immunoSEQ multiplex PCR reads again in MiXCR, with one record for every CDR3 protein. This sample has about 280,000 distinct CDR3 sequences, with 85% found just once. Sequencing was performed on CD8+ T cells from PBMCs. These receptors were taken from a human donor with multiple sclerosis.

CDR3 sequence (DNA): TGTGCCAGCAGCTCAAGCGGGAGGGCCTTATACAATGAGCAGTTCTTC. This codes for CASSSSGRALYNEQFF. V is TRBV7-9 and J is TRBJ2-1, with 10 bases that match TRBD2. The germline CDR1 and CDR2 sequences are SEHNR and FQNEAQ (reference sequence). The CDR3 has 16 residues. V was clipped by 4 bases and J by 4 bases; unmatched bases: 7.

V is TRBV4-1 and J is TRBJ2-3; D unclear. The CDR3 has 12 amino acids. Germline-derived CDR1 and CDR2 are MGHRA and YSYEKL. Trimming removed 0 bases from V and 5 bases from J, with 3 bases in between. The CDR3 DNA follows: TGCGCCAGCAGCCAAGAAAGAGATACGCAGTATTTT. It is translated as CASSQERDTQYF.

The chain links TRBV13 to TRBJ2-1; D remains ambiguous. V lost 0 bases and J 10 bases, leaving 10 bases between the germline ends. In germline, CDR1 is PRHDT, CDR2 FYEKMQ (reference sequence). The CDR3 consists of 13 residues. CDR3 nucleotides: TGTGCCAGCAGCTTAGGACGACCTAGGGAGCAGTTCTTC. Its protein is CASSLGRPREQFF. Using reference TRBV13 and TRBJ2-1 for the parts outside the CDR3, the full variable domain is AAGVIQSPRHLIKEKRETATLKCYPIPRHDTVYWYQQGPGQDPQFLISFYEKMQSDKGSIPDRFSAQQFSDYHSELNMSSLELGDSALYFCASSLGRPREQFFGPGTRLTVL.

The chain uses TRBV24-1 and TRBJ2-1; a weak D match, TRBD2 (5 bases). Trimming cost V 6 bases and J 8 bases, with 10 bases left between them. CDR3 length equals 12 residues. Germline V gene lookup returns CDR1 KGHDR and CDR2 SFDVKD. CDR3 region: CATSHGGDEQFF. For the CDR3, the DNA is TGTGCCACCAGTCACGGAGGCGATGAGCAGTTCTTC.

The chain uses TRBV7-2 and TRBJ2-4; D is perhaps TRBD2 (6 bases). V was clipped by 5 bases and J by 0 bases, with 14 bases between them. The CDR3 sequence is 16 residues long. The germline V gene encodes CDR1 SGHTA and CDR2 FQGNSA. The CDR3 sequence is CASSIPSELAKNIQYF. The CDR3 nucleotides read TGTGCCAGCAGCATCCCTAGCGAACTAGCCAAAAACATTCAGTACTTC.

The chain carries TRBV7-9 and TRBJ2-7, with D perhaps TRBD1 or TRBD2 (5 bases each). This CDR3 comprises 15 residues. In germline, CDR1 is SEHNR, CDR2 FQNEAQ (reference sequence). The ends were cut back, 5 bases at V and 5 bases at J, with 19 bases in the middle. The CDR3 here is CASSPPGQDGNEQYF. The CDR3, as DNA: TGTGCCAGCAGCCCTCCGGGGCAGGACGGGAACGAGCAGTACTTC.

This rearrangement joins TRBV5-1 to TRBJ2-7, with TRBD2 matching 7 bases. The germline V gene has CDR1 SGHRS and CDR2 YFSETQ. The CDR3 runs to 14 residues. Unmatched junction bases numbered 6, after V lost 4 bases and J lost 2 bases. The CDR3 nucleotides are TGCGCCAGCAGCGAGGGAGGGTTAGCCTACGAGCAGTACTTC. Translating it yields CASSEGGLAYEQYF. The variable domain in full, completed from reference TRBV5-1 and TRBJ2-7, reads KAGVTQTPRYLIKTRGQQVTLSCSPISGHRSVSWYQQTPGQGLQFLFEYFSETQRNKGNFPGRFSGRQFSNSRSEMNVSTLELGDSALYLCASSEGGLAYEQYFGPGTRLTVT.

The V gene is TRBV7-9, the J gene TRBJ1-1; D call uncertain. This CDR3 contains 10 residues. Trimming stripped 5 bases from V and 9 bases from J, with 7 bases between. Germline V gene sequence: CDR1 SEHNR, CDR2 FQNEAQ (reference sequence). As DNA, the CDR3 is TGTGCCAGCAGCGCCGCGCAAGCTTTCTTT. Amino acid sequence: CASSAAQAFF.

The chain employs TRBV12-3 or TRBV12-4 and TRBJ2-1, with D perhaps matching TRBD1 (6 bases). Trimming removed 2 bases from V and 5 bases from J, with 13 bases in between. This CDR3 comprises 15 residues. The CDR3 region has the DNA TGTGCCAGCAGTTTACGCGGACGACAGGACAATGAGCAGTTCTTC. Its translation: CASSLRGRQDNEQFF.

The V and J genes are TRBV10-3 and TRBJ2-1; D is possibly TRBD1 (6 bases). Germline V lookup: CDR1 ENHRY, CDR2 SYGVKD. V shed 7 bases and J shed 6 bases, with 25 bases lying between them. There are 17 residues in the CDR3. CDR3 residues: CAIKQGKGHERGNEQFF. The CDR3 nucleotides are TGTGCCATCAAGCAGGGTAAGGGACACGAACGGGGCAATGAGCAGTTCTTC.